This T cell receptor (beta chain) appears in the sequencing data of a study of CD8 T cells in Susac syndrome. A quantity of about 0.5 to 1 ug RNA underwent reverse transcription using random hexamers. An immunoSEQ multiplex PCR amplified TCR beta CDR3 over 54 Vbeta and 13 Jbeta. One entry per CDR3 protein, called by TCRdb with MiXCR from the immunoSEQ multiplex PCR reads. The table shows 110,000 to 150,000 distinct CDR3 sequences, with 94% occurring only once. V was cut by 0 bases and J by 4 bases, with 16 bases left in between. CDR3 size: 17 residues. CD8+ and CD4+ T cells from blood underwent TCR beta sequencing, which was carried out in a high-throughput format. Healthy donors matched for age and sex were used as controls.

The V call is TRBV12-3 or TRBV12-4, the J call TRBJ2-1; D not certain. The receptor's source is a human donor in good health. Sequencing input: CD8+ T cells from PBMCs. The CDR3 spells CASSLAYPDRVYNEQFF. The CDR3 DNA reads as TGTGCCAGCAGTTTAGCGTACCCAGACCGGGTTTACAATGAGCAGTTCTTC.